The rows below give T cell receptor beta chains drawn from one sample of a study of blood T cell repertoires in COVID-19. The table came from immunoSEQ multiplex PCR; TCRdb's copy has only in-frame clones and leaves some out. Among over 250,000 clones listed, 80% to 95% were seen once. Sequenced: PBMCs or T cells enriched from blood (not recorded which). These receptors came from a woman aged 25 to 39 who had recovered from COVID-19. Both conserved end residues are part of each CDR3. D genes are given only for firm matches. Only part of the rows carry a size: once, few, many, or a class if the clone is expanded.

TRBJ1-4 16 NA TRBD1 TRBV7-9 TGTGCCAGCAGCTTAGTCCATGGGACAGGGTATGAAAAACTGTTTTTT CASSLVHGTGYEKLFF
TRBJ2-1 11 NA NA TRBV29-1 TGCAGCGCTGGTAGAAGTGTTGAGCAGTTCTTC CSAGRSVEQFF
TRBJ2-3 13 NA TRBD2 TRBV18 TGTGCCAGCTCGACTAGCGGCACAGATACGCAGTATTTT CASSTSGTDTQYF
TRBJ1-3 13 NA NA TRBV30 TGTGCCTGGAATCGGTCCCCTGGAAACACCATATATTTT CAWNRSPGNTIYF
TRBJ2-5 15 NA TRBD2 TRBV9 TGTGCCAGTACTAAGAGCGGGAGCTCCCAAGAGACCCAGTACTTC CASTKSGSSQETQYF
TRBJ2-5 14 once TRBD1 TRBV3-1/TRBV3-2 TGTGCCAGCAGCCAAAATGACAGGGAAGAGACCCAGTACTTC CASSQNDREETQYF
TRBJ2-5 17 NA TRBD1 TRBV7-9 TGTGCCAGCAGCCTCCTGCCGCCCGGGACAGGTATAGAGACCCAGTACTTC CASSLLPPGTGIETQYF
TRBJ2-2 16 NA NA TRBV6-2/TRBV6-3 TGTGCCAGCAGTTCGGTCGGCGGGACGAACACCGGGGAGCTGTTTTTT CASSSVGGTNTGELFF
TRBJ2-7 15 NA TRBD2 TRBV7-9 TGTGCCAGCAGCGCCCGGGATAGCGGGAGCCACGAGCAGTACTTC CASSARDSGSHEQYF
TRBJ2-1 18 NA TRBD2 TRBV29-1 TGCAGCGTGAGACTTGGTGCTAGCGGGAGGGAACGATACAATGAGCAGTTCTTC CSVRLGASGRERYNEQFF
TRBJ1-1 15 NA NA TRBV27 TGTGCCAGCAGTCCCAGTCCCCCAGGAAACACTGAAGCTTTCTTT CASSPSPPGNTEAFF
TRBJ1-2 17 NA TRBD1 TRBV7-9 TGTGCCAGCAGCCTCGCCCCTCCGGGACAGGGGAACTATGGCTACACCTTC CASSLAPPGQGNYGYTF
TRBJ1-2 15 NA NA TRBV7-9 TGTGCCAGCAGCTTAGACACAACACTATCCTATGGCTACACCTTC CASSLDTTLSYGYTF
TRBJ1-4 16 once TRBD1 TRBV4-1 TGCGCCAGCAGCCGGGTCGGACAGGAAGGTAATGAAAAACTGTTTTTT CASSRVGQEGNEKLFF
TRBJ2-7 16 few TRBD2 TRBV3-1/TRBV3-2 TGTGCCAGCAGCCTACAAACTAGCGGGGAAACCTACGAGCAGTACTTC CASSLQTSGETYEQYF
TRBJ1-2 13 NA TRBD1 TRBV28 TGTGCCAGCAGACCGACAGGGAACTATGGCTACACCTTC CASRPTGNYGYTF
TRBJ2-1 16 NA NA TRBV5-4 TGTGCCAGCAGCTTGGAGTTCGGGAAGGCCTACAATGAGCAGTTCTTC CASSLEFGKAYNEQFF
TRBJ1-3 16 NA NA TRBV19 TGTGCCAGTAGTATCTCGGGGAGCGCGACTGGAAACACCATATATTTT CASSISGSATGNTIYF
TRBJ2-5 15 NA NA TRBV4-2 TGTGCCAGCAGCCAAGTTGAAACAGGGCAAGAGACCCAGTACTTC CASSQVETGQETQYF
TRBJ1-1 13 NA NA TRBV5-5 TGTGCCAGCCACAGGGTTGGAGACACTGAAGCTTTCTTT CASHRVGDTEAFF
TRBJ2-1 15 once NA TRBV15 TGTGCCACCAGCAGAGATCAGGGGACATACAATGAGCAGTTCTTC CATSRDQGTYNEQFF
TRBJ2-1 14 NA TRBD2 TRBV10-2 TGCGCCAGCAATGGGGCGGGAGGCTACAATGAGCAGTTCTTC CASNGAGGYNEQFF
TRBJ1-5 14 NA NA TRBV7-2 TGTGCCAGCAGCGTAACGGACAATTCTCAGCCCCAGCATTTT CASSVTDNSQPQHF
TRBJ2-2 16 once TRBD1 TRBV18 TGTGCCAGCTCACTTCTCCGGGACAGGGACACCGGGGAGCTGTTTTTT CASSLLRDRDTGELFF
TRBJ2-2 14 NA NA TRBV27 TGTGCCAGCAGTTTAGCGGGGAACACCGGGGAGCTGTTTTTT CASSLAGNTGELFF
TRBJ1-3 18 NA NA TRBV9 TGTGCCAGCAGCGCATTTTACTGGGGGGTGGGGTCTGGAAACACCATATATTTT CASSAFYWGVGSGNTIYF
TRBJ2-3 16 NA TRBD2 TRBV28 TGTGCCAGCAGTTTATGGGCTAGCGGGAGCACAGATACGCAGTATTTT CASSLWASGSTDTQYF
TRBJ2-2 16 NA TRBD1 TRBV18 TGTGCCAGCTCACGCCGGACAGGGGGAAACACCGGGGAGCTGTTTTTT CASSRRTGGNTGELFF
TRBJ1-4 18 few TRBD1 TRBV18 TGTGCCAGCTCACCCCGGGACAGGGGACTTGCAACTAATGAAAAACTGTTTTTT CASSPRDRGLATNEKLFF
TRBJ1-2 12 NA NA TRBV2 TGTGCCGGAACTAGCGATAACTATGGCTACACCTTC CAGTSDNYGYTF
TRBJ2-2 18 NA TRBD2 TRBV7-2 TGTGCCAGCAGCTCCCCGGGACTAGCGGGACCTAACACCGGGGAGCTGTTTTTT CASSSPGLAGPNTGELFF
TRBJ2-5 14 few TRBD2 TRBV7-9 TGTGCCGTGACTAGCGGGATTACCGGGGAGACCCAGTACTTC CAVTSGITGETQYF
TRBJ2-5 14 NA NA TRBV4-3 TGCGCCAGCAGCCAAGGGGCTCGAGAAGGGACCCAGTACTTC CASSQGAREGTQYF
TRBJ1-6 16 NA NA TRBV28 TGTGCCAGCATTGGTTATTCGACAGCTCACAATTCACCCCTCCACTTT CASIGYSTAHNSPLHF
TRBJ1-3 15 few TRBD1 TRBV27 TGTGCCAGCAGTTACACCGGGACAGGGGGAAACACCATATATTTT CASSYTGTGGNTIYF
TRBJ2-1 17 NA TRBD2 TRBV6-2/TRBV6-3 TGTGCCAGCAGCACCCCGAATCGTACTAGCGGGACCTATGAGCAGTTCTTC CASSTPNRTSGTYEQFF
TRBJ1-5 13 NA NA TRBV28 TGTGCCACGACTTTTAGTAGCAATCAGCCCCAGCATTTT CATTFSSNQPQHF
TRBJ1-6 12 NA NA TRBV7-9 TGTGCCAGCGCACAAGATAATTCACCCCTCCACTTT CASAQDNSPLHF
TRBJ2-7 14 NA NA TRBV7-6 TGTGCCAGCAGCTCGGCCGGGGGAGAACTCGAGCAGTACTTC CASSSAGGELEQYF
TRBJ2-1 15 NA TRBD2 TRBV10-3 TGTGCCATCAACATAGAAGCGGGAGGGATGCGGGAGCAGTTCTTC CAINIEAGGMREQFF
TRBJ2-5 13 NA TRBD1 TRBV28 TGTGCCAGCAGGGGGACAGCTCAAGAGACCCAGTACTTC CASRGTAQETQYF
TRBJ1-5 13 NA NA TRBV10-1 TGCGCCAGCAGTGACAGGGGCAATCAGCCCCAGCATTTT CASSDRGNQPQHF
TRBJ1-1 14 few NA TRBV10-3 TGTGCCTCCAGACAGGAAACCATGAACACTGAAGCTTTCTTT CASRQETMNTEAFF
TRBJ1-1 13 NA NA TRBV5-1 TGCGCCAGCAGCTTGGGGGACGGGAGGGAAGCTTTCTTT CASSLGDGREAFF
TRBJ2-1 16 NA NA TRBV5-5 TGTGCCAGCATCACGAGTAGGGAGCGGACCTACAATGAGCAGTTCTTC CASITSRERTYNEQFF
TRBJ1-1 14 NA NA TRBV27 TGTGCCAGCAGGGGCGGGGGCGGTGGCACTGAAGCTTTCTTT CASRGGGGGTEAFF
TRBJ2-1 15 NA TRBD2 TRBV19 TGTGCCAGTAGTATAGAGTCTCGTAGCGGGAATGAGCAGTTCTTC CASSIESRSGNEQFF
TRBJ1-2 12 once NA TRBV6-5 TGTGCCGGGTTTGAGGTCGGGTCTGGCTACACCTTC CAGFEVGSGYTF
TRBJ2-2 14 few NA TRBV6-4 TGTGCCAGCTCCCTAGGTGATGCCGGAGGGGAGCTGTTTTTT CASSLGDAGGELFF
TRBJ1-5 13 NA NA TRBV7-2 TGTGCCAGCAGCGCGCGGGGCAATCAGCCCCAGCATTTT CASSARGNQPQHF
TRBJ2-1 15 NA NA TRBV7-2 TGTGCCAGCAGCTTAGTGGGAGTTGGTTTAAATGAGCAGTTCTTC CASSLVGVGLNEQFF